The sequence of this TCR beta chain was determined in a study of blood T cell repertoires in COVID-19. Study-wide context: COVID-19 samples, acute and convalescent, were from the United States, Italy and Spain. Nucleic acid was either cDNA or gDNA, and it came from T cells, B-cell-depleted T cells, or PBMCs.

Original analysis: It was from reference gene primer amplification that nucleated cell counts were estimated. Sequencing used immunoSEQ multiplex PCR; TCRdb keeps in-frame clones, though not all of them. That table furnishes V, J and clone size, whereas the DNA furnished D and trimming. The sample holds 150,000 to 200,000 clones, about 85% seen once. Germline loops: CDR1 SGHRS, CDR2 YFSETQ. CDR3 length equals 15 residues. V was cut by 0 bases and J by 0 bases, with 9 bases left in between. The genes are TRBV5-1 and TRBJ1-1; no definite D call. This TCR was recovered from a woman older than 75 in a cohort sampled during active or convalescent COVID-19. Material: peripheral blood. CDR3 coding DNA: TGCGCCAGCAGCTTGGGTGGGAGGATGAACACTGAAGCTTTCTTT. It yields the protein CASSLGGRMNTEAFF. Full variable domain (remainder filled in from reference TRBV5-1 and TRBJ1-1): KAGVTQTPRYLIKTRGQQVTLSCSPISGHRSVSWYQQTPGQGLQFLFEYFSETQRNKGNFPGRFSGRQFSNSRSEMNVSTLELGDSALYLCASSLGGRMNTEAFFGQGTRLTVV.